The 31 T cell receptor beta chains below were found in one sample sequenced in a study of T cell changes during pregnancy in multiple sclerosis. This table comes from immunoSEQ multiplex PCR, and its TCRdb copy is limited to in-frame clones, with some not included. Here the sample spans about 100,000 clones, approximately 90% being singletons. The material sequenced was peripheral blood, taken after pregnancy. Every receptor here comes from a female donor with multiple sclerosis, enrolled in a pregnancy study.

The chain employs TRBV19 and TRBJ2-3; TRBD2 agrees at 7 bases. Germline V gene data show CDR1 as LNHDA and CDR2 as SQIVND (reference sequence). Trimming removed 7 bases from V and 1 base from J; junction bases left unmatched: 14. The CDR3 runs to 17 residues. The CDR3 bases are TGTGCCAGTACCGCCCCAGAGGCGGGGGTGGGCACAGATACGCAGTATTTT. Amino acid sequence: CASTAPEAGVGTDTQYF.

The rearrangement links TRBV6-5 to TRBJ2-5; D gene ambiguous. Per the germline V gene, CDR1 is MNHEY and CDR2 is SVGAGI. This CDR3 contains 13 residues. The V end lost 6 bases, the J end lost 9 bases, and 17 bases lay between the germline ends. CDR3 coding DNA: TGTGCCAGCAGCCCCGTGGTCCTTTCGGCCCAGTACTTC. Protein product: CASSPVVLSAQYF.

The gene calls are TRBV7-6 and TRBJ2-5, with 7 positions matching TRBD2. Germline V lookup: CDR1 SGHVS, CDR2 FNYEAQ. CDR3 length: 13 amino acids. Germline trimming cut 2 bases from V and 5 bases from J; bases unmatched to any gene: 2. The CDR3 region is CASSLRTRETQYF. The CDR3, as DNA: TGTGCCAGCAGCTTAAGGACTAGGGAGACCCAGTACTTC.

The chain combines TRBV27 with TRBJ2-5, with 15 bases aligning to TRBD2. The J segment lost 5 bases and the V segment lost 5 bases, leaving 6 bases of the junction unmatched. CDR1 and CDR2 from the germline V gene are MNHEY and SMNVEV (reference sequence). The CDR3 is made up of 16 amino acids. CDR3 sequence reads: CASSPRTSGGAETQYF. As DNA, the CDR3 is TGTGCCAGCAGTCCCAGGACTAGCGGGGGGGCGGAGACCCAGTACTTC.

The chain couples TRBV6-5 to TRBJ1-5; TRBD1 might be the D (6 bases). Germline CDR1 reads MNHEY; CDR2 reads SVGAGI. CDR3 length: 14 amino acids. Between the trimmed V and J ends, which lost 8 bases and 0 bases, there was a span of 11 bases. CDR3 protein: CASGIQGSNQPQHF. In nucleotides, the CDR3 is TGTGCCAGCGGGATACAGGGTAGCAATCAGCCCCAGCATTTT.

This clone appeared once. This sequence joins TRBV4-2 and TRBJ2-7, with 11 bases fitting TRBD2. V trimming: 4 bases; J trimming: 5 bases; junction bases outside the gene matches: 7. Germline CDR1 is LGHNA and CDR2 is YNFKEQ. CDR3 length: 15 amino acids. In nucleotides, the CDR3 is TGTGCCAGCAGCCGGGTAGCGGGGGGGCTGGACGAGCAGTACTTC. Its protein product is CASSRVAGGLDEQYF.

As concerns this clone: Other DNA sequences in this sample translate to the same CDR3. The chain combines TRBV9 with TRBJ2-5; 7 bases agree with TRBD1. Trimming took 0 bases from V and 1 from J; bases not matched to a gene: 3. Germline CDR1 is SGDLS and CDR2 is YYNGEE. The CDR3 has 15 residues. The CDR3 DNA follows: TGTGCCAGCAGCGTAGACCCAGGGGGCCAAGAGACCCAGTACTTC. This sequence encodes CASSVDPGGQETQYF.

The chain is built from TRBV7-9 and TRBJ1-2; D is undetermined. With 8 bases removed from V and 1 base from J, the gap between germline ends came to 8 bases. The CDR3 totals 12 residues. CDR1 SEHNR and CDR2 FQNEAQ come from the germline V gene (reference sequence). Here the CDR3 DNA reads TGTGCCAGCCGGCGGGTTAACTATGGCTACACCTTC. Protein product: CASRRVNYGYTF.

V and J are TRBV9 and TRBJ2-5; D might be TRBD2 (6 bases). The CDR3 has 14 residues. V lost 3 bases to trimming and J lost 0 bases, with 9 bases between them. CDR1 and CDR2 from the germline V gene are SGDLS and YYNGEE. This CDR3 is CASSETGDQETQYF. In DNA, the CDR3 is TGTGCCAGCAGCGAAACGGGGGACCAAGAGACCCAGTACTTC.

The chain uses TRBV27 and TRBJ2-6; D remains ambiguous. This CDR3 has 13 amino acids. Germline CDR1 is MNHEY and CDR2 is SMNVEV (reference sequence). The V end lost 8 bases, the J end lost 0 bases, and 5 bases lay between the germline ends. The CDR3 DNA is TGTGCCAGCTCCCGCTCTGGGGCCAACGTCCTGACTTTC. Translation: CASSRSGANVLTF.

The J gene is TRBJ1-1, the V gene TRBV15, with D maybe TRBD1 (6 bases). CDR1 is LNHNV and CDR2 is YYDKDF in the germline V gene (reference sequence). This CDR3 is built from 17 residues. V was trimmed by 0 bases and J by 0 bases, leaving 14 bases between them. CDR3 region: CATSRDLRDTLNTEAFF. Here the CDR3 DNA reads TGTGCCACCAGCAGAGACCTTAGGGACACCTTGAACACTGAAGCTTTCTTT.

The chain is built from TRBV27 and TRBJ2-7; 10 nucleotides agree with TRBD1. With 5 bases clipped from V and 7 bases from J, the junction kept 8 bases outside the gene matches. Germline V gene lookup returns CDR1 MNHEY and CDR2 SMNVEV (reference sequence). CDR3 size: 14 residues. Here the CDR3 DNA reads TGTGCCAGCAGTCCGGGACAGGGGTTTGGAGAGCAGTACTTC. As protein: CASSPGQGFGEQYF.

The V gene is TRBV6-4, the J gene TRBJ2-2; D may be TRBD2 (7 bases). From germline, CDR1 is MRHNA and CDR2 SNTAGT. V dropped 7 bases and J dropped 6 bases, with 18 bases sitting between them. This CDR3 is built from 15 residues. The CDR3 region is CASTPRGGAAGELFF. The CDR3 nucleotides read TGTGCCAGCACCCCGAGGGGGGGGGCCGCCGGGGAGCTGTTTTTT.

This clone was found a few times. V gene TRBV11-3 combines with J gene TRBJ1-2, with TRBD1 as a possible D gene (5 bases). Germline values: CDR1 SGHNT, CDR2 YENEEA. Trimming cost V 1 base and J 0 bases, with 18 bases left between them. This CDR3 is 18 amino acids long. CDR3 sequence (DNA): TGTGCCAGCAGCTTAGCGACCCCGACAGTTTTTTCTAACTATGGCTACACCTTC. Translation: CASSLATPTVFSNYGYTF.

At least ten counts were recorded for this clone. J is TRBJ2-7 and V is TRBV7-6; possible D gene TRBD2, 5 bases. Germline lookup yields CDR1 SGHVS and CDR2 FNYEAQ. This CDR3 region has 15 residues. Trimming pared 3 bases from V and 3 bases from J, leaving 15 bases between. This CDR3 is CASSFGPDGGYEQYF. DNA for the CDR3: TGTGCCAGCAGCTTTGGGCCAGACGGAGGCTACGAGCAGTACTTC. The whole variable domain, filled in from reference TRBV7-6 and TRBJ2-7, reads GAGVSQSPRYKVTKRGQDVALRCDPISGHVSLYWYRQALGQGPEFLTYFNYEAQQDKSGLPNDRFSAERPEGSISTLTIQRTEQRDSAMYRCASSFGPDGGYEQYFGPGTRLTVT.

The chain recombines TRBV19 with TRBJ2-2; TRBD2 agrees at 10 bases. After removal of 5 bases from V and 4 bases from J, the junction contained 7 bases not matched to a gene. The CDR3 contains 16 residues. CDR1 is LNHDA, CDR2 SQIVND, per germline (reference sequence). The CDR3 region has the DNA TGTGCCAGTAGTGGCCCTAGCGGGGGATCCACCGGGGAGCTGTTTTTT. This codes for CASSGPSGGSTGELFF. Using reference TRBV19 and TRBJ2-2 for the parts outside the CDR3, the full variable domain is DGGITQSPKYLFRKEGQNVTLSCEQNLNHDAMYWYRQDPGQGLRLIYYSQIVNDFQKGDIAEGYSVSREKKESFPLTVTSAQKNPTAFYLCASSGPSGGSTGELFFGEGSRLTVL.

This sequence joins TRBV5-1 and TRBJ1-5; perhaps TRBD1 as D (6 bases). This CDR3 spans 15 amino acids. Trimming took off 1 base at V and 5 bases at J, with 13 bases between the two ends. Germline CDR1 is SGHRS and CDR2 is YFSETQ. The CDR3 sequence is CASSLRGGGDQPQHF. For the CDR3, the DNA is TGCGCCAGCAGCTTGCGAGGGGGTGGGGATCAGCCCCAGCATTTT.

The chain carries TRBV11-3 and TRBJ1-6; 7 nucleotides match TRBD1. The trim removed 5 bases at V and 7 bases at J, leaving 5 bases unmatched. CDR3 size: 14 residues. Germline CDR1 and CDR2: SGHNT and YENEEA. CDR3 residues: CASSQGQKNSPLHF. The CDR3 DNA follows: TGTGCCAGCAGCCAGGGACAGAAGAATTCACCCCTCCACTTT.

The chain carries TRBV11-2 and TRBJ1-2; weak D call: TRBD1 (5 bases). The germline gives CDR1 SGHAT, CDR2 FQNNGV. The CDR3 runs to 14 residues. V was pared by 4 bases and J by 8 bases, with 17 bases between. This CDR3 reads CASSSVKGNWGYTF. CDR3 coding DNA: TGTGCCAGCAGCTCCGTAAAGGGGAACTGGGGCTACACCTTC.

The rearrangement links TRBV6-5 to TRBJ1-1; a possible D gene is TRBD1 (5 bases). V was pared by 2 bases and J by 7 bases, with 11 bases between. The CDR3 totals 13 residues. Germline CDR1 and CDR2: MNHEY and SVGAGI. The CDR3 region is CASSYVRQGEAFF. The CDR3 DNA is TGTGCCAGCAGTTACGTGCGGCAGGGTGAAGCTTTCTTT.

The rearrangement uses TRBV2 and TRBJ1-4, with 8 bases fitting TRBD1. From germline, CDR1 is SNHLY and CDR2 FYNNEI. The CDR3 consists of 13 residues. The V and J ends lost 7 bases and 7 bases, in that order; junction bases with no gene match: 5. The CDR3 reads CASTRTGSEKLFF. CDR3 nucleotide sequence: TGTGCCAGCACAAGGACAGGGTCTGAAAAACTGTTTTTT.

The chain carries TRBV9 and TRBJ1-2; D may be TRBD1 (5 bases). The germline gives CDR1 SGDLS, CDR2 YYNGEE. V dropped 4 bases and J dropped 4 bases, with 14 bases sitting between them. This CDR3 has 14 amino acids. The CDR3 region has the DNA TGTGCCAGCAGCCCCCCGGGGGGTGGCTATGGCTACACCTTC. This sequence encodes CASSPPGGGYGYTF.

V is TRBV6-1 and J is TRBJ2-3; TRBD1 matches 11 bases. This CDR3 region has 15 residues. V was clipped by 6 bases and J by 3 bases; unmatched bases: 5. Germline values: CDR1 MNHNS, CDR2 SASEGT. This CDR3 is CASRGTGGRTDTQYF. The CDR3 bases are TGTGCCAGCAGGGGGACAGGGGGTCGGACAGATACGCAGTATTTT.

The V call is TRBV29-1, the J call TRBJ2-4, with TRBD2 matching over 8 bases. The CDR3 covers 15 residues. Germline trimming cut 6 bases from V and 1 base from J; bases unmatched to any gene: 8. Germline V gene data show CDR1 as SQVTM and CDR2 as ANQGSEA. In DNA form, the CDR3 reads TGCAGCGTCGGCGGGGGGTATGGGGCCAAAAACATTCAGTACTTC. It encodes CSVGGGYGAKNIQYF.

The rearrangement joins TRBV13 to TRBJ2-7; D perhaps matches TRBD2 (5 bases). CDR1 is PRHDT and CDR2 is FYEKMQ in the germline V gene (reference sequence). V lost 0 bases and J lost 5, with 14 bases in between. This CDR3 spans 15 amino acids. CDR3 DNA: TGTGCCAGCAGCTTAGGGAGGGCACCAGAGGACGAGCAGTACTTC. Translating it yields CASSLGRAPEDEQYF.

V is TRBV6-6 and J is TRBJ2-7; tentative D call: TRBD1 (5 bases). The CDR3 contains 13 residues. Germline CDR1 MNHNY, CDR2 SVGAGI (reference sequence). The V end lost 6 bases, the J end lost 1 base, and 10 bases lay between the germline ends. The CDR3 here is CASRPPGSYEQYF. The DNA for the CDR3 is TGTGCCAGCAGGCCTCCAGGGTCCTACGAGCAGTACTTC.

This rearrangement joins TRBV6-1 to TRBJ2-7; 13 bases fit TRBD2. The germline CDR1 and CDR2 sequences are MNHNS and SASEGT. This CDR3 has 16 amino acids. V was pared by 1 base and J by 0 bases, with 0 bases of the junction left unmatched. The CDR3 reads CASSEGLAGGSYEQYF. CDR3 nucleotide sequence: TGTGCCAGCAGTGAAGGACTAGCGGGGGGCTCCTACGAGCAGTACTTC.

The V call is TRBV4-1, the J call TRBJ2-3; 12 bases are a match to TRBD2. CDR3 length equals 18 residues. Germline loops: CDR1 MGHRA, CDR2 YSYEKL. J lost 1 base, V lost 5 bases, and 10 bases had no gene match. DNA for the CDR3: TGCGCCAGCAGCAAAGCTAGCGGGGGGGTTAGTGGCACAGATACGCAGTATTTT. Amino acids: CASSKASGGVSGTDTQYF.

The CDR3 DNA sequence: TGCAGCGTTAAATGGTCCTACGAGCAGTACTTC. Its protein product is CSVKWSYEQYF. V and J are TRBV29-1 and TRBJ2-5; D not resolved. The DNA end is a closer match to TRBJ2-7, so the J assignment may be wrong. The CDR3 extends over 11 amino acids. Germline CDR1 and CDR2: SQVTM and ANQGSEA.

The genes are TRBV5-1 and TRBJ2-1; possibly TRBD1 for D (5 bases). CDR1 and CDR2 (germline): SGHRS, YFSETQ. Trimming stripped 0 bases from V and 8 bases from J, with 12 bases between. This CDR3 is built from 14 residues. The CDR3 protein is CASSLGLLGHEQFF. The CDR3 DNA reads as TGCGCCAGCAGCTTGGGGCTCCTGGGGCATGAGCAGTTCTTC.

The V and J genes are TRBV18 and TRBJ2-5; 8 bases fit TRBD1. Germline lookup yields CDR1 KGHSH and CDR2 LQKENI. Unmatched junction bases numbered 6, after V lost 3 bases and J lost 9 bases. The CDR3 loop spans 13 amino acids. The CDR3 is CASSPGQGGSQYF. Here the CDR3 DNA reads TGTGCCAGCTCACCCGGACAGGGCGGTTCCCAGTACTTC.